This T cell receptor beta chain was sequenced in a study of cytomegalovirus exposure and HLA in healthy donors. Regarding the study as a whole: The study reported that TCR beta sequences accurately predicted HLA-A and HLA-B alleles in most subjects.

Germline V gene sequence: CDR1 SEHNR, CDR2 FQNEAQ (reference sequence). CDR3 length equals 19 residues. The J segment lost 8 bases and the V segment lost 4 bases, leaving 21 bases of the junction unmatched. Regarding this clone: Its target is not known.

PCR involved 60 Vbeta and 13 Jbeta primers. Sequenced by immunoSEQ multiplex PCR; TCRdb stores in-frame clones only, minus some. This table has roughly 160,000 clones, 84% appearing once. This receptor was taken from a boy younger than 10 in good health and CMV-seronegative. The chain couples TRBV7-9 to TRBJ2-1; 9 bases map to TRBD2. The sequencing sample was made of PBMCs. The DNA of the CDR3 is TGTGCCAGCAGCTCCGATCGCAACTTTTTGGCGGGAGGGTTGGATGAGCAGTTCTTC. It encodes CASSSDRNFLAGGLDEQFF.